This paragraph covers one TCR beta chain sequence. The data belong to a study of OX40 agonist ivuxolimab in advanced cancers. Turning to the study itself: Ivuxolimab, an agonist antibody against OX40 (CD134), was given to patients. Partial responses were seen in three patients, one with hepatocellular carcinoma and two with cutaneous melanoma.

Generated by immunoSEQ multiplex PCR, the TCRdb table keeps only in-frame clones and is missing some. The profile shows roughly 74,000 clones, about 89% of them singletons. V lost 5 bases, J lost 3 bases, and 14 bases lay in between. The V gene's germline CDR1 is SGHRS and CDR2 YFSETQ. This CDR3 region has 14 residues. The source was CD4+ or CD8+ T cells sorted from blood, collected in a trial of the OX40 agonist ivuxolimab. The receptor was derived from an adult with an advanced solid tumor such as melanoma, head and neck, liver or kidney cancer. The chain is built from TRBV5-1 and TRBJ2-5; D remains unclear. The CDR3 nucleotides read TGCGCCAGCAGGGCTTTTCACGAAAAAGAGACCCAGTACTTC. It specifies CASRAFHEKETQYF.